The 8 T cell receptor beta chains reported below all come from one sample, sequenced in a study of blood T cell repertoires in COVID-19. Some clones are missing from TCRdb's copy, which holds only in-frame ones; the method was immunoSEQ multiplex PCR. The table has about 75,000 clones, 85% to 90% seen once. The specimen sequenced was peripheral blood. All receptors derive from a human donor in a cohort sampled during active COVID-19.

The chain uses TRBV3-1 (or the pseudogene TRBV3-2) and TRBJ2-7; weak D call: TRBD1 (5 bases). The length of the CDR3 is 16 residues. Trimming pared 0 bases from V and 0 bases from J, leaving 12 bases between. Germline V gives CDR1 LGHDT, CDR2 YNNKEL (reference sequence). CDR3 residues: CASSQDWGLASYEQYF. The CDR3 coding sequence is TGTGCCAGCAGCCAAGATTGGGGCCTCGCCTCCTACGAGCAGTACTTC.

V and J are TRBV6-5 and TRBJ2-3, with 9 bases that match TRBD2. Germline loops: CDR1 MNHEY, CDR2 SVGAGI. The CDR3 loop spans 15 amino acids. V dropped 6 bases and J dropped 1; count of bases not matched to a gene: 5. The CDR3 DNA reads TGTGCCAGCAGGGAGACTAGCGGAGGCACAGATACGCAGTATTTT. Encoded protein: CASRETSGGTDTQYF.

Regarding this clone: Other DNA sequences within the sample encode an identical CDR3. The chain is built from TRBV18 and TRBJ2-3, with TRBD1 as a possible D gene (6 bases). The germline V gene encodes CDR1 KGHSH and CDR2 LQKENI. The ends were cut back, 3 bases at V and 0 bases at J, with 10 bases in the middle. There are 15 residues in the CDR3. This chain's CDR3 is CASSPDRPSTDTQYF. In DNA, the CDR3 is TGTGCCAGCTCACCGGACAGACCTAGCACAGATACGCAGTATTTT.

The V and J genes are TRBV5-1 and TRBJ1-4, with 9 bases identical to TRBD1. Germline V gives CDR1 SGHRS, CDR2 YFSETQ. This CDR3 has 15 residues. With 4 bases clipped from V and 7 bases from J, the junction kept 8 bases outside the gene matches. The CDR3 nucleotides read TGCGCCAGCAGCGGACTACAGGGGGCTGCTGAAAAACTGTTTTTT. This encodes CASSGLQGAAEKLFF. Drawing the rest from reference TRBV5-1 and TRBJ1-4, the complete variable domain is KAGVTQTPRYLIKTRGQQVTLSCSPISGHRSVSWYQQTPGQGLQFLFEYFSETQRNKGNFPGRFSGRQFSNSRSEMNVSTLELGDSALYLCASSGLQGAAEKLFFGSGTQLSVL.

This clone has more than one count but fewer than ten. For the CDR3, the DNA is TGTGCCAGCAGCCGGATGACAGGGACACCCCAAGAGACCCAGTACTTC. Amino acids: CASSRMTGTPQETQYF. This rearrangement joins TRBV7-9 to TRBJ2-5, with 7 bases identical to TRBD1. Losses at the gene ends were 5 bases for V and 1 base for J; bases not matched to a gene: 10. There are 16 residues in the CDR3. The germline gives CDR1 SEHNR, CDR2 FQNEAQ (reference sequence). Looking up the rest from reference TRBV7-9 and TRBJ2-5 gives the full variable domain: DTGVSQNPRHKITKRGQNVTFRCDPISEHNRLYWYRQTLGQGPEFLTYFQNEAQLEKSRLLSDRFSAERPKGSFSTLEIQRTEQGDSAMYLCASSRMTGTPQETQYFGPGTRLLVL.

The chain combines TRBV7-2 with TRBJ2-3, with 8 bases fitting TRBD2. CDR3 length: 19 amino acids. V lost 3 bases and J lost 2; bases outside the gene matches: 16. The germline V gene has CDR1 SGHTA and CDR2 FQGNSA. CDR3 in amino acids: CASSFTRTSTSGPTDTQYF. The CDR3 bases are TGTGCCAGCAGCTTTACAAGGACGTCTACTAGCGGACCCACAGATACGCAGTATTTT.

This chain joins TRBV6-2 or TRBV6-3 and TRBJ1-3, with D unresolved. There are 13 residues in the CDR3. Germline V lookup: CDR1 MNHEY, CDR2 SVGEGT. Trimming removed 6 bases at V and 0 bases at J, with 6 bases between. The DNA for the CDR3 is TGTGCCAGCAGCGACATCTCTGGAAACACCATATATTTT. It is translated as CASSDISGNTIYF.

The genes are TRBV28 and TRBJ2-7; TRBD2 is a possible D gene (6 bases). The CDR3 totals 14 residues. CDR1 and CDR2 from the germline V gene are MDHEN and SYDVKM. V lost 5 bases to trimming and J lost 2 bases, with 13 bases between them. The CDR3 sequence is CASSPSGGAYEQYF. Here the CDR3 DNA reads TGTGCCAGCAGTCCGAGCGGAGGGGCCTACGAGCAGTACTTC.